The count of the clone carrying this TCR beta chain is one. Its target is not known. The data were obtained in a study of T cell responses to AZD1222 COVID-19 vaccine. The trim removed 8 bases at V and 0 bases at J, leaving 7 bases unmatched. CDR3 length: 16 residues. In germline, CDR1 is SGHVS, CDR2 FQNEAQ. Whole-study findings and limits: Close to half of spike-specific TCRs reportedly recognize unmutated variant regions.

Method: immunoSEQ multiplex PCR; TCRdb's copy keeps in-frame clones and lacks some. The sample yields 120,000 or so clones, 75% to 90% seen once. V usage is TRBV7-8 and J usage is TRBJ2-2; 9 nucleotides match TRBD2. Specimen: peripheral blood, collected on day 0 of MenACWY control vaccination. The clonotype was recovered from an adult in good health. CDR3 DNA sequence: TGTGCCAGCGCGGGGGGGGCTAGCGCGAACACCGGGGAGCTGTTTTTT. Translation gives CASAGGASANTGELFF.